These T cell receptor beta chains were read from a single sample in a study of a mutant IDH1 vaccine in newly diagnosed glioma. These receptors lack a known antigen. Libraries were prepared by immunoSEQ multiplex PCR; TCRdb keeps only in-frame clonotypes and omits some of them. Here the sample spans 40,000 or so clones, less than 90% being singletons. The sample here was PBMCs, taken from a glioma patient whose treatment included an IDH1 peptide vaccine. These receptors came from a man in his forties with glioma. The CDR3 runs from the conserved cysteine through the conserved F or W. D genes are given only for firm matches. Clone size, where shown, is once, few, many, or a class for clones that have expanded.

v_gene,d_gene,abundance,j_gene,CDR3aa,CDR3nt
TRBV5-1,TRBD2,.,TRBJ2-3,CASSSPRGSGRAGLGTDTQYF,TGCGCCAGCAGCTCTCCCCGGGGTAGCGGGAGGGCCGGTCTCGGCACAGATACGCAGTATTTT
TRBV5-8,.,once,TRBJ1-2,CASSLERINYGYTF,TGTGCCAGCAGCTTGGAGCGCATCAACTATGGCTACACCTTC
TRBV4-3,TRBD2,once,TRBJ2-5,CASSHLGTSESLYQETQYF,TGCGCCAGCAGCCACCTCGGGACTAGCGAGTCTCTGTACCAAGAGACCCAGTACTTC
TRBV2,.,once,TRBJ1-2,CASRGTYYGYTF,TGTGCCAGCAGGGGGACCTACTATGGCTACACCTTC
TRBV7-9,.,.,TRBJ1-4,CASSLGAGAANEKLFF,TGTGCCAGCAGCTTAGGGGCCGGGGCGGCTAATGAAAAACTGTTTTTT
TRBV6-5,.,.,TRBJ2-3,CASSYSRGGWSDTQYF,TGTGCCAGCAGTTACTCGAGAGGCGGGTGGTCAGATACGCAGTATTTT
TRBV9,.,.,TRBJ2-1,CASSAQGLDLYNEQFF,TGTGCCAGCAGCGCCCAGGGGCTAGACCTGTACAATGAGCAGTTCTTC
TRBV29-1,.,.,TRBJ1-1,CSVRALSNTEAFF,TGCAGCGTTCGGGCACTATCGAACACTGAAGCTTTCTTT
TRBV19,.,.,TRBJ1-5,CASSTQQSSNQPQHF,TGTGCCAGTAGTACGCAACAGAGCAGCAATCAGCCCCAGCATTTT
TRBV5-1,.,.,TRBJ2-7,CASSLATYRAGYEQYF,TGCGCCAGCAGCTTGGCGACGTACAGGGCTGGATACGAGCAGTACTTC
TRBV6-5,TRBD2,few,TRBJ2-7,CASTPGRANEQYF,TGTGCCAGCACCCCGGGGAGGGCCAACGAGCAGTACTTC
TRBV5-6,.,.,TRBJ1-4,CASARGDNEKLFF,TGTGCCAGCGCTCGGGGGGATAATGAAAAACTGTTTTTT
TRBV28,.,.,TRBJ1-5,CAIWALNQPQHF,TGTGCCATCTGGGCCCTCAATCAGCCCCAGCATTTT
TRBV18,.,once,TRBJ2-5,CASSTEAETQYF,TGTGCCAGCTCCACAGAAGCCGAGACCCAGTACTTC
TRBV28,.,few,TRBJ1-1,CASSLVGDTEAFF,TGTGCCAGCAGCCTGGTGGGGGACACTGAAGCTTTCTTT
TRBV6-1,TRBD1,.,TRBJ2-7,CASNPRNRGYEQYF,TGTGCCAGCAATCCCCGGAACAGGGGCTACGAGCAGTACTTC
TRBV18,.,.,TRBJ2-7,CASSPQGDHEQYF,TGTGCCAGCTCACCGCAGGGAGACCACGAGCAGTACTTC
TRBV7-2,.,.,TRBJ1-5,CASSDRTRVQPQHF,TGTGCCAGCAGCGACCGGACTAGGGTTCAGCCCCAGCATTTT
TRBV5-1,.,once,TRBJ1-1,CASSLTGPTEAFF,TGCGCCAGCAGCTTGACGGGGCCCACTGAAGCTTTCTTT
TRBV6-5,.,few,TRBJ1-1,CASSTYRDTEAFF,TGTGCCAGCAGTACCTACAGGGACACTGAAGCTTTCTTT
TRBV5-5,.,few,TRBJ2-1,CASSGGQASYNEQFF,TGTGCCAGCAGCGGGGGGCAGGCTTCCTACAATGAGCAGTTCTTC
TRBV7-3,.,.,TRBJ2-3,CASSFPSSGTDTQYF,TGTGCCAGCAGCTTCCCCTCTAGCGGCACAGATACGCAGTATTTT